Listed here are 32 T cell receptor beta chains from one sample, sequenced in a study of human T cells and chemical hapten exposure. TCRdb redid the calling of the RACE reads with MiXCR, one entry per CDR3 protein. The sample carries approximately 100,000 distinct CDR3 sequences, approximately 11% recorded once. The time point is: patch test 1, 2 weeks after DPC sensitization. Treatment meaning: therapeutic diphenylcyclopropenone sensitization with weekly scalp DPC. Here the sequenced sample was whole blood, taken in connection with sensitization to the hapten diphenylcyclopropenone (DPC). These receptors came from a woman between 40 and 50 years old with alopecia areata. Some clones in this sample may be carry-over from other donors' samples.

This clonotype was recorded at least ten times. This rearrangement joins TRBV7-2 to TRBJ2-3; 7 bases map to TRBD2. With V trimmed by 3 bases and J by 0 bases, 3 bases remained unmatched. The CDR3 contains 15 residues. Germline CDR1 is SGHTA and CDR2 is FQGNSA. The CDR3 region is CASSFSGRSTDTQYF. DNA of the CDR3: TGTGCCAGCAGCTTTAGCGGGCGAAGCACAGATACGCAGTATTTT.

This clonotype was counted ten times or more. This CDR3 is CASSPGGGSSGTQYF. CDR3 nucleotides: TGTGCCAGCAGTCCCGGCGGGGGGTCTTCCGGTACGCAGTATTTT. The chain carries TRBV12-3 or TRBV12-4 and TRBJ2-3; 8 nucleotides line up with TRBD2. CDR3 length: 15 residues. V gave up 5 bases and J gave up 8 bases; unmatched junction bases: 12.

This clonotype was seen many times. V is TRBV7-2 and J is TRBJ1-5; a possible D gene is TRBD1 (6 bases). Germline V gives CDR1 SGHTA, CDR2 FQGNSA. Trimming cost V 1 base and J 5 bases, with 12 bases left between them. The CDR3 is made up of 15 amino acids. The CDR3 nucleotides read TGTGCCAGCAGCTTAGACGGAGGGGGAGATCAGCCCCAGCATTTT. Translated, it gives CASSLDGGGDQPQHF.

This sequence joins TRBV12-3 or TRBV12-4 and TRBJ1-6; TRBD1 matches at 9 bases. The CDR3 runs to 15 residues. The ends lost 6 bases at V and 9 bases at J; junction bases unmatched: 9. CDR3 loop: CASSLSGTGSSPLHF. The CDR3 coding sequence is TGTGCCAGCAGCCTGTCCGGGACAGGGAGTTCACCCCTCCACTTT.

V usage is TRBV6-1 and J usage is TRBJ2-2; D not resolved. V lost 1 base and J 6 bases, leaving 6 bases between the germline ends. The CDR3 runs to 13 residues. Germline V lookup: CDR1 MNHNS, CDR2 SASEGT. CDR3 region: CASSEGKPGELFF. The CDR3 region has the DNA TGTGCCAGCAGTGAAGGGAAGCCCGGGGAGCTGTTTTTT.

This clonotype was seen a few times. CDR3 nucleotides: TGTGCCAGCGGACAGGGGGTGTCTGGGGCCAACGTCCTGACTTTC. This gives the protein CASGQGVSGANVLTF. The chain carries TRBV6-1 and TRBJ2-6; 10 bases match TRBD1. This CDR3 spans 15 amino acids. CDR1 and CDR2 from the germline V gene are MNHNS and SASEGT. Unmatched junction bases numbered 2, after V lost 8 bases and J lost 1 base.

The V and J genes are TRBV29-1 and TRBJ2-7, with 7 bases aligning to TRBD2. Trimming at V came to 6 bases and at J to 4 bases, leaving 9 bases not matched to a gene. The germline V gene has CDR1 SQVTM and CDR2 ANQGSEA. The CDR3 sequence is 13 residues long. The CDR3 sequence: CSVQPGLSYEQYF. CDR3 DNA: TGCAGCGTACAACCGGGACTAAGTTACGAGCAGTACTTC.

In its sample, this clonotype was seen many times. This chain links TRBV6-2 or TRBV6-3 with TRBJ2-6; D ambiguous. This CDR3 contains 18 residues. Trimming cost V 0 bases and J 0 bases, with 12 bases left between them. From germline, CDR1 is MNHEY and CDR2 SVGEGT. The CDR3 nucleotides are TGTGCCAGCAGTTACTCGATAGCCAGAAACTCTGGGGCCAACGTCCTGACTTTC. Protein: CASSYSIARNSGANVLTF.

This clonotype was detected many times. V and J are TRBV4-2 and TRBJ2-6; the D is unclear. The V end lost 1 base, the J end lost 0 bases, and 10 bases lay between the germline ends. The CDR3 is 17 residues long. Germline V gives CDR1 LGHNA, CDR2 YNFKEQ. The CDR3 DNA follows: TGTGCCAGCAGCCAAGGAAAGGAGTTCTCTGGGGCCAACGTCCTGACTTTC. This codes for CASSQGKEFSGANVLTF.

This rearrangement joins TRBV12-3 or TRBV12-4 to TRBJ2-7, with TRBD2 identical over 10 bases. The CDR3 has 14 residues. V shed 6 bases and J 1 base; nucleotides not matched to a gene: 3. The CDR3 DNA reads as TGTGCCAGCAGCAGGACTAGCGGATCCTACGAGCAGTACTTC. It codes for CASSRTSGSYEQYF.

This clonotype appeared once. The chain is built from TRBV20-1 and TRBJ1-1; the match to TRBD1 covers 7 bases. Looked up from germline, CDR1 is DFQATT and CDR2 is SNEGSKA (reference sequence). The CDR3 runs 15 residues. The J segment lost 5 bases and the V segment lost 3 bases, leaving 12 bases of the junction unmatched. The CDR3 protein is CSASPATGAGTEAFF. Written as DNA, the CDR3 is TGCAGTGCTAGCCCGGCCACAGGGGCAGGGACTGAAGCTTTCTTT.

The chain employs TRBV7-9 and TRBJ2-7; D possibly corresponds to TRBD2 (7 bases). Looked up from germline, CDR1 is SEHNR and CDR2 is FQNEAQ (reference sequence). The CDR3 is made up of 13 amino acids. CDR3 DNA sequence: TGTGTCGGGACTTCGAGGACAGCGGGGGAGCAGTACTTC. Protein product: CVGTSRTAGEQYF.

The rearrangement uses TRBV28 and TRBJ2-6; no definite D call. Per germline, CDR1 MDHEN and CDR2 SYDVKM. The CDR3 loop spans 15 amino acids. Trimming pared 1 base from V and 1 base from J, leaving 5 bases between. CDR3 amino acids: CASSLFLSGANVLTF. CDR3 nucleotides: TGTGCCAGCAGTTTATTTCTATCTGGGGCCAACGTCCTGACTTTC.

This clonotype was counted between two and nine times. The rearrangement links TRBV12-3 or TRBV12-4 to TRBJ2-5, with 14 bases fitting TRBD2. The V gene end was trimmed by 6 bases and the J gene end by 4 bases; junction bases not matched to a gene: 13. The CDR3 has 18 residues. The CDR3 DNA follows: TGTGCCAGCAGCGGACCTGGCGCCGGGACTAGCGGGAGAGAGACCCAGTACTTC. This translates into CASSGPGAGTSGRETQYF.

This clonotype was recorded at least ten times. The V call is TRBV7-9, the J call TRBJ2-2; no clear D gene. Germline V gene lookup returns CDR1 SEHNR and CDR2 FQNEAQ (reference sequence). Trimming cost V 2 bases and J 0 bases, with 7 bases left between them. The CDR3 extends over 15 amino acids. Here the CDR3 reads CASSLLRSNTGELFF. DNA for the CDR3: TGTGCCAGCAGCTTACTCCGCTCGAACACCGGGGAGCTGTTTTTT.

This rearrangement joins TRBV28 to TRBJ2-1; 9 nucleotides match TRBD2. V lost 5 bases and J lost 0; bases outside the gene matches: 8. Germline values: CDR1 MDHEN, CDR2 SYDVKM. CDR3 length equals 17 residues. The chain's CDR3 is CASSRLADKSSYNEQFF. As DNA, the CDR3 is TGTGCCAGCAGTCGACTAGCGGACAAGAGCTCCTACAATGAGCAGTTCTTC.

Only a few counts were recorded for this clonotype. This chain's CDR3 is CASSLRRLAGGNEQFF. The CDR3 DNA follows: TGTGCCAGCAGTCTACGGAGACTAGCGGGGGGCAATGAGCAGTTCTTC. The J gene is TRBJ2-1, the V gene TRBV12-3 or TRBV12-4, with TRBD2 identical over 13 bases. Trimming removed 5 bases from V and 6 bases from J; junction bases left unmatched: 7. This CDR3 comprises 16 residues.

This clonotype has a handful of counts. This rearrangement joins TRBV19 to TRBJ1-2; weak D call: TRBD1 (6 bases). There are 16 residues in the CDR3. Trimming removed 5 bases at V and 5 bases at J, with 21 bases between. CDR1 and CDR2 from the germline V gene are LNHDA and SQIVND (reference sequence). The CDR3 is CASSSVYRASGYGYTF. The CDR3 bases are TGTGCCAGTAGTTCCGTGTACAGGGCCTCTGGGTATGGCTACACCTTC.

This clonotype appeared many times. This chain links TRBV7-2 with TRBJ2-1, with 12 bases that match TRBD2. Losses at the gene ends were 2 bases for V and 7 bases for J; bases not matched to a gene: 6. Germline V gives CDR1 SGHTA, CDR2 FQGNSA. The CDR3 covers 16 residues. This CDR3 reads CASSLILAGGGNEQFF. In DNA, the CDR3 is TGTGCCAGCAGCTTAATACTAGCGGGAGGCGGAAATGAGCAGTTCTTC.

This clonotype has only a few counts. The V and J genes are TRBV4-1 and TRBJ2-3; 8 positions agree with TRBD2. The CDR3 covers 17 residues. V dropped 1 base and J dropped 0; count of bases not matched to a gene: 6. Germline CDR1 and CDR2: MGHRA and YSYEKL. Here the CDR3 DNA reads TGCGCCAGCAGCCAAGGGGCGGGAGGCGGTAGCACAGATACGCAGTATTTT. This gives the protein CASSQGAGGGSTDTQYF.

This clonotype has ten or more counts. This sequence joins TRBV7-8 and TRBJ2-1; 9 nucleotides agree with TRBD2. The CDR3 is 17 amino acids. The V and J ends lost 5 bases and 5 bases, in that order; junction bases with no gene match: 13. Germline CDR1 is SGHVS and CDR2 is FQNEAQ. CDR3 coding DNA: TGTGCCAGCAGCCCCGCGCTAAGGCGGGGGGGCCACAATGAGCAGTTCTTC. Its protein product is CASSPALRRGGHNEQFF.

Ten or more counts support this clonotype. V usage is TRBV7-6 and J usage is TRBJ1-1, with 8 bases matching TRBD1. The CDR3 spans 15 residues. V trimming: 1 base; J trimming: 1 base; junction bases outside the gene matches: 2. Germline CDR1 is SGHVS and CDR2 is FNYEAQ. Written as DNA, the CDR3 is TGTGCCAGCAGCTTAGGGGACAGGACGAACACTGAAGCTTTCTTT. Translation gives CASSLGDRTNTEAFF.

This clonotype was seen many times. The genes are TRBV12-3 or TRBV12-4 and TRBJ1-2; 7 nucleotides line up with TRBD1. V shed 6 bases and J 0 bases; nucleotides not matched to a gene: 4. The CDR3 runs 14 residues. CDR3: CASRATGTNYGYTF. In DNA form, the CDR3 reads TGTGCCAGCAGGGCGACAGGGACTAACTATGGCTACACCTTC.

The chain combines TRBV29-1 with TRBJ2-6; D gene ambiguous. V gave up 7 bases and J gave up 0 bases, with 13 bases separating them. The CDR3 covers 15 residues. CDR1 is SQVTM, CDR2 ANQGSEA, per germline. Here the CDR3 reads CSAKISGSGANVLTF. CDR3 DNA: TGCAGCGCCAAAATCTCGGGCTCTGGGGCCAACGTCCTGACTTTC. Using reference TRBV29-1 and TRBJ2-6 for the parts outside the CDR3, the full variable domain is SAVISQKPSRDICQRGTSLTIQCQVDSQVTMMFWYRQQPGQSLTLIATANQGSEATYESGFVIDKFPISRPNLTFSTLTVSNMSPEDSSIYLCSAKISGSGANVLTFGAGSRLTVL.

This clonotype occurred many times. The CDR3 nucleotides are TGCAGTGCATTCCTAGCGGGGGTGGGGACCCAGTACTTC. As protein: CSAFLAGVGTQYF. This chain joins TRBV20-1 and TRBJ2-5; TRBD2 matches 10 bases. With 6 bases clipped from V and 7 bases from J, the junction kept 8 bases outside the gene matches. CDR1 is DFQATT and CDR2 is SNEGSKA in the germline V gene (reference sequence). The CDR3 has 13 amino acids.

The chain couples TRBV12-3 or TRBV12-4 to TRBJ1-2, with D tentatively TRBD1 (6 bases). This CDR3 is built from 14 residues. V was pared by 7 bases and J by 7 bases, with 19 bases between. CDR3 protein: CASILDSRQFGYTF. DNA for the CDR3: TGTGCCAGCATCCTGGACAGCAGACAATTTGGCTACACCTTC.

The CDR3 spells CASSYSGTNNDYSYNSPLHF. CDR3 bases: TGTGCCAGCAGTTATTCCGGGACCAACAACGATTACTCCTATAATTCACCCCTCCACTTT. V is TRBV6-2 or TRBV6-3 and J is TRBJ1-6, with D possibly matching TRBD1 (5 bases). The germline CDR1 and CDR2 sequences are MNHEY and SVGEGT. CDR3 length equals 20 residues. Trimming removed 3 bases from V and 0 bases from J, with 21 bases in between.

This clonotype appeared many times. J is TRBJ2-2 and V is TRBV5-4; 16 bases align to TRBD2. The germline V gene has CDR1 SGHNT and CDR2 YYREEE (reference sequence). CDR3 length equals 16 residues. Trimming at V came to 4 bases and at J to 6 bases, leaving 3 bases not matched to a gene. The CDR3 bases are TGTGCCAGCAGCCCGGGACTAGCGGGGGGGCCCGGGGAGCTGTTTTTT. As protein: CASSPGLAGGPGELFF.

This clonotype has just a few counts. This chain joins TRBV6-6 and TRBJ1-1; D gene uncertain. The CDR3 is 13 residues long. The V end lost 0 bases, the J end lost 4 bases, and 6 bases lay between the germline ends. From germline, CDR1 is MNHNY and CDR2 SVGAGI (reference sequence). The CDR3 nucleotides are TGTGCCAGCAGTTACTCAGAGGGCACTGAAGCTTTCTTT. Amino acid sequence: CASSYSEGTEAFF.

This clonotype was counted many times. The chain couples TRBV18 to TRBJ2-7; D remains unclear. Germline values: CDR1 KGHSH, CDR2 LQKENI. This CDR3 contains 14 residues. V lost 3 bases and J 4 bases, leaving 13 bases between the germline ends. The CDR3 sequence is CASSPQLAGYEQYF. In DNA form, the CDR3 reads TGTGCCAGCTCACCTCAATTGGCTGGGTACGAGCAGTACTTC.

In the case of this clonotype: One base away lies a much larger clone, so this may be a sequencing read error. V usage is TRBV20-1 and J usage is TRBJ1-2; D gene ambiguous. The germline V gene has CDR1 DFQATT and CDR2 SNEGSKA (reference sequence). V was trimmed by 3 bases and J by 2 bases, leaving 10 bases between them. The CDR3 is 13 amino acids. CDR3 bases: TGCAGTGCTAGGCAAGCCGCAAACTATGGCTACACCTTC. It is translated as CSARQAANYGYTF.

The table lists this clonotype with many counts. One end of the junction varies from germline; a read error may be responsible. The chain joins TRBV7-7 to TRBJ1-5; 10 positions match TRBD1. The germline CDR1 and CDR2 sequences are SSHAT and FNYEAQ (reference sequence). The CDR3 loop spans 18 amino acids. The CDR3 reads CASSLIRDRGDSNQPQHF. In DNA form, the CDR3 reads TGTGCTAGCAGCTTAATTCGGGACAGGGGTGATAGCAATCAGCCCCAGCATTTT.